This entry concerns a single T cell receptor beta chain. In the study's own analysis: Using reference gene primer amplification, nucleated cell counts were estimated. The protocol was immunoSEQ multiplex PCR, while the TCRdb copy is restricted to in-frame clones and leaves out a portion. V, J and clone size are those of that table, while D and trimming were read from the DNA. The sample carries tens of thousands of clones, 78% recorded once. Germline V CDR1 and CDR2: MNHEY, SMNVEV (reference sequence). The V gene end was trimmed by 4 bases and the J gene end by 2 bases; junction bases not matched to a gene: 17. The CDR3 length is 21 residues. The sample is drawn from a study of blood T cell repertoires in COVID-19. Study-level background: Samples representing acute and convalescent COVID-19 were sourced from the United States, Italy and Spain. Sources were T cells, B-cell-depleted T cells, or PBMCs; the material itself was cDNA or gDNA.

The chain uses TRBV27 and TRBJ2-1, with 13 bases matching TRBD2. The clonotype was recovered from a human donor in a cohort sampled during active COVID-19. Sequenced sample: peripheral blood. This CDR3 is CASSYPSGLAGVKLTYNEQFF. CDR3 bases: TGTGCCAGCAGTTACCCCTCCGGACTAGCGGGGGTAAAGCTCACCTACAATGAGCAGTTCTTC.